The 32 T cell receptor beta chains below were found in one sample sequenced in a study of chemoradiotherapy in HPV16-positive cancers. TCRdb keeps only in-frame clones here, not all; method: immunoSEQ multiplex PCR. The sample includes under 8,000 clones, 71% seen only once; the top ten take roughly 5%. Specimen: tumor tissue, collected from a patient who underwent chemoradiotherapy. Every receptor here comes from a human donor with HPV-associated anogenital cancer.

The chain employs TRBV25-1 and TRBJ2-1; no reliable D call. This CDR3 spans 14 amino acids. V lost 0 bases and J 6 bases, leaving 9 bases between the germline ends. The V gene's germline CDR1 is MGHDK and CDR2 SYGVNS. The CDR3 region has the DNA TGTGCCAGCAGTGAATACGGGCACCTCAATGAGCAGTTCTTC. Its protein is CASSEYGHLNEQFF.

This rearrangement joins TRBV2 to TRBJ2-3, with TRBD2 identical over 11 bases. V lost 8 bases to trimming and J lost 3 bases; unmatched junction nucleotides: 10. The V gene's germline CDR1 is SNHLY and CDR2 FYNNEI. This CDR3 has 16 amino acids. CDR3 protein: CASGSRLAGITDTQYF. The CDR3 DNA follows: TGTGCCAGCGGATCCCGACTAGCGGGAATAACAGATACGCAGTATTTT.

This rearrangement joins TRBV5-1 to TRBJ2-3, with TRBD2 matching 7 bases. Germline lookup yields CDR1 SGHRS and CDR2 YFSETQ. The CDR3 has 15 amino acids. Losses at the gene ends were 6 bases for V and 2 bases for J; bases not matched to a gene: 9. For the CDR3, the DNA is TGCGCCAGCACTCTCGACGGGACTACCACAGATACGCAGTATTTT. It is translated as CASTLDGTTTDTQYF. The full variable domain, with the rest looked up from reference TRBV5-1 and TRBJ2-3, is KAGVTQTPRYLIKTRGQQVTLSCSPISGHRSVSWYQQTPGQGLQFLFEYFSETQRNKGNFPGRFSGRQFSNSRSEMNVSTLELGDSALYLCASTLDGTTTDTQYFGPGTRLTVL.

The chain carries TRBV18 and TRBJ2-3, with 7 positions matching TRBD2. V gave up 0 bases and J gave up 2 bases; unmatched junction bases: 2. The CDR3 is made up of 15 amino acids. Germline values: CDR1 KGHSH, CDR2 LQKENI. The CDR3 protein is CASSPPAGFTDTQYF. CDR3 coding DNA: TGTGCCAGCTCACCACCAGCGGGGTTCACAGATACGCAGTATTTT.

The rearrangement links TRBV10-1 to TRBJ1-1; D ambiguous. Trimming removed 0 bases from V and 4 bases from J, with 9 bases in between. The germline V gene has CDR1 WNHNN and CDR2 SYGVQD (reference sequence). This CDR3 comprises 14 residues. Here the CDR3 reads CASSESNWGTEAFF. CDR3 nucleotides: TGCGCCAGCAGTGAGTCGAACTGGGGCACTGAAGCTTTCTTT.

This clone was seen only a few times. V is TRBV11-3 and J is TRBJ2-3; D is unclear. The CDR3 has 14 amino acids. Germline values: CDR1 SGHNT, CDR2 YENEEA. V lost 4 bases to trimming and J lost 1 base, with 9 bases between them. The DNA of the CDR3 is TGTGCCAGCAGCTCAAGTGGGGGCACAGATACGCAGTATTTT. It specifies CASSSSGGTDTQYF.

The chain combines TRBV2 with TRBJ1-4; D is perhaps TRBD1 (6 bases). This CDR3 contains 14 residues. Trimming removed 3 bases at V and 3 bases at J, with 8 bases between. CDR1 and CDR2 from the germline V gene are SNHLY and FYNNEI. CDR3 in DNA: TGTGCCAGCAGTGATGGACAGTCTAATGAAAAACTGTTTTTT. Amino acids: CASSDGQSNEKLFF.

This chain connects TRBV18 to TRBJ1-1; no clear D. The germline V gene has CDR1 KGHSH and CDR2 LQKENI. Trimming cost V 1 base and J 0 bases, with 12 bases left between them. The length of the CDR3 is 16 residues. CDR3 amino acids: CASSPQGGNMNTEAFF. The CDR3 nucleotides are TGTGCCAGCTCACCACAGGGAGGGAATATGAACACTGAAGCTTTCTTT.

This chain links TRBV9 with TRBJ2-7, with 12 bases matching TRBD2. Looked up from germline, CDR1 is SGDLS and CDR2 is YYNGEE. With 3 bases clipped from V and 4 bases from J, the junction kept 11 bases outside the gene matches. The CDR3 spans 17 residues. The chain's CDR3 is CASSGTSGRPQAYEQYF. Here the CDR3 DNA reads TGTGCCAGCAGCGGTACTAGCGGGAGGCCTCAGGCGTACGAGCAGTACTTC.

The chain is built from TRBV5-7 and TRBJ2-7, with 7 positions matching TRBD1. TRBV5-7 is annotated as an ORF whose role is uncertain. The CDR3 sequence is 14 residues long. Losses at the gene ends were 3 bases for V and 0 bases for J; bases not matched to a gene: 3. CDR3 sequence: CASSWTGLSYEQYF. The CDR3 DNA reads as TGTGCCAGCAGCTGGACAGGTCTCTCCTACGAGCAGTACTTC.

The rearrangement joins TRBV2 to TRBJ2-3, with D hard to call. Trimming left V 6 bases short and J 0 bases short, with 13 bases between. Per the germline V gene, CDR1 is SNHLY and CDR2 is FYNNEI. This CDR3 is 15 amino acids long. This CDR3 is CASSAQDSSTDTQYF. DNA of the CDR3: TGTGCCAGCAGCGCTCAGGATTCTAGCACAGATACGCAGTATTTT.

The chain couples TRBV6-1 to TRBJ2-7, with 9 bases aligning to TRBD2. CDR3 size: 13 residues. V shed 7 bases, J shed 6 bases, and the junction held 7 bases outside the gene matches. Per the germline V gene, CDR1 is MNHNS and CDR2 is SASEGT. For the CDR3, the DNA is TGTGCCAGCAACGCGGCGGGAGGGGCCGAGCAGTACTTC. It encodes CASNAAGGAEQYF.

V is TRBV7-2 and J is TRBJ2-2, with 9 bases fitting TRBD2. Looked up from germline, CDR1 is SGHTA and CDR2 is FQGNSA. Trimming took 5 bases from V and 3 from J; bases not matched to a gene: 10. This CDR3 has 17 amino acids. CDR3: CASSQAGGTTYTGELFF. DNA for the CDR3: TGTGCCAGCAGCCAGGCGGGGGGGACTACTTACACCGGGGAGCTGTTTTTT. The variable domain in full, completed from reference TRBV7-2 and TRBJ2-2, reads GAGVSQSPSNKVTEKGKDVELRCDPISGHTALYWYRQSLGQGLEFLIYFQGNSAPDKSGLPSDRFSAERTGGSVSTLTIQRTQQEDSAVYLCASSQAGGTTYTGELFFGEGSRLTVL.

The J gene is TRBJ1-2, the V gene TRBV19, with D possibly being TRBD1 (6 bases). Trimming cost V 7 bases and J 2 bases, with 17 bases left between them. CDR1 and CDR2 from the germline V gene are LNHDA and SQIVND (reference sequence). This CDR3 region has 15 residues. CDR3 protein: CASTQDRSGNYGYTF. The CDR3 DNA reads as TGTGCCAGTACCCAAGACAGGTCGGGAAACTATGGCTACACCTTC.

This clone was seen once. This chain joins TRBV27 and TRBJ2-3; D remains unclear. Germline-derived CDR1 and CDR2 are MNHEY and SMNVEV (reference sequence). The CDR3 is 12 amino acids. Deletions cut 8 bases from V and 2 bases from J, with 8 bases between. The CDR3 protein is CASSQNTDTQYF. Here the CDR3 DNA reads TGTGCCAGCTCCCAAAACACAGATACGCAGTATTTT.

The V call is TRBV29-1, the J call TRBJ2-7; 8 bases line up with TRBD2. This CDR3 is 13 amino acids long. The V segment lost 5 bases and the J segment 3 bases; nucleotides outside the gene matches: 6. Germline CDR1 is SQVTM and CDR2 is ANQGSEA. In nucleotides, the CDR3 is TGCAGCGTTCGGACTAGCATCGTCTACGAGCAGTACTTC. It is translated as CSVRTSIVYEQYF.

The rearrangement joins TRBV5-1 to TRBJ1-1, with 9 bases matching TRBD1. V was pared by 2 bases and J by 4 bases, with 3 bases of the junction left unmatched. This CDR3 is 14 amino acids long. Germline values: CDR1 SGHRS, CDR2 YFSETQ. The CDR3 loop reads CASSLGTGFTEAFF. The DNA of the CDR3 is TGCGCCAGCAGCTTAGGGACAGGGTTCACTGAAGCTTTCTTT. Full variable domain (outside the CDR3, taken from reference TRBV5-1 and TRBJ1-1): KAGVTQTPRYLIKTRGQQVTLSCSPISGHRSVSWYQQTPGQGLQFLFEYFSETQRNKGNFPGRFSGRQFSNSRSEMNVSTLELGDSALYLCASSLGTGFTEAFFGQGTRLTVV.

V gene TRBV21-1 combines with J gene TRBJ2-5. TRBV21-1 constitutes a pseudogene. The CDR3 spans 19 residues. In nucleotides, the CDR3 is TGTGCCAGCAGCAAGGGGCCCCCGAATGTGATGGGGGACCAAGAGACCCAGTACTTC. Its translation is CASSKGPPNVMGDQETQYF.

J is TRBJ2-1 and V is TRBV30, with D possibly TRBD1 on 6 matching bases. From germline, CDR1 is GTSNPN and CDR2 SVGIG (reference sequence). The CDR3 runs to 13 residues. V was trimmed by 4 bases and J by 1 base, leaving 8 bases between them. The CDR3 protein is CAWTTGSYNEQFF. CDR3 nucleotide sequence: TGTGCCTGGACTACAGGGTCCTACAATGAGCAGTTCTTC.

This clone is termed medium-sized (0.01 to 0.1%). The chain is built from TRBV5-6 and TRBJ1-2; D uncertain. This CDR3 is 12 amino acids long. CDR1 is SGHDT, CDR2 YYEEEE, per germline. V lost 4 bases, J lost 8 bases, and 12 bases lay in between. CDR3 region: CASSHEQGGYTF. Here the CDR3 DNA reads TGTGCCAGCAGCCACGAGCAAGGGGGCTACACCTTC. Using reference TRBV5-6 and TRBJ1-2 for the parts outside the CDR3, the full variable domain is DAGVTQSPTHLIKTRGQQVTLRCSPKSGHDTVSWYQQALGQGPQFIFQYYEEEERQRGNFPDRFSGHQFPNYSSELNVNALLLGDSALYLCASSHEQGGYTFGSGTRLTVV.

The chain carries TRBV29-1 and TRBJ2-7; 9 bases match TRBD2. Germline CDR1 SQVTM, CDR2 ANQGSEA. With 0 bases clipped from V and 6 bases from J, the junction kept 3 bases outside the gene matches. The CDR3 extends over 13 amino acids. The CDR3 loop is CSVEEEAGGEQYF. The CDR3 DNA follows: TGCAGCGTTGAAGAAGAAGCGGGAGGCGAGCAGTACTTC.

The chain carries TRBV30 and TRBJ2-2; 10 bases map to TRBD2. J lost 4 bases, V lost 5 bases, and 7 bases had no gene match. CDR3 length equals 15 residues. The germline gives CDR1 GTSNPN, CDR2 SVGIG (reference sequence). This chain's CDR3 is CAWRAGGIFTGELFF. Here the CDR3 DNA reads TGTGCCTGGCGAGCGGGGGGGATATTCACCGGGGAGCTGTTTTTT.

Here the CDR3 reads CASSIGGRGPGANVLTF. CDR3 bases: TGTGCCAGTAGTATCGGTGGCAGGGGGCCCGGGGCCAACGTCCTGACTTTC. The chain combines TRBV19 with TRBJ2-6; 8 bases line up with TRBD1. Germline V lookup: CDR1 LNHDA, CDR2 SQIVND (reference sequence). V shed 3 bases, J shed 4 bases, and the junction held 8 bases outside the gene matches. The CDR3 length is 17 residues.

This clone was observed a single time. The chain carries TRBV5-4 and TRBJ1-4; 7 bases map to TRBD1. Looked up from germline, CDR1 is SGHNT and CDR2 is YYREEE (reference sequence). Trimming at V came to 4 bases and at J to 4 bases, leaving 4 bases not matched to a gene. This CDR3 contains 14 residues. The DNA for the CDR3 is TGTGCCAGCAGCACGGGACAGATTAATGAAAAACTGTTTTTT. This sequence encodes CASSTGQINEKLFF.

This rearrangement joins TRBV30 to TRBJ2-1; unclear D gene. Germline V CDR1 and CDR2: GTSNPN, SVGIG (reference sequence). Trimming shortened V by 2 bases and J by 2 bases, and 10 bases separated the two germline ends. The CDR3 sequence is 14 residues long. As DNA, the CDR3 is TGTGCCTGGAGTTTGTGGAATACCTACAATGAGCAGTTCTTC. Protein product: CAWSLWNTYNEQFF.

The chain is built from TRBV7-9 and TRBJ2-1, with TRBD2 matching over 9 bases. Germline CDR1 SEHNR, CDR2 FQNEAQ (reference sequence). Trimming took 3 bases from V and 9 from J; bases not matched to a gene: 6. The CDR3 length is 14 residues. The CDR3 protein is CASSLSGTSLEQFF. CDR3 DNA: TGTGCCAGCAGCTTGTCCGGGACTAGCCTTGAGCAGTTCTTC.

The table lists this clone with a count of one. The rearrangement joins TRBV29-1 to TRBJ1-2, with 12 bases lining up with TRBD1. The CDR3 has 12 residues. Trimming took 7 bases from V and 8 from J; bases not matched to a gene: 5. The V gene's germline CDR1 is SQVTM and CDR2 ANQGSEA. CDR3 DNA: TGCAGCGGATGGGACAGGGGGCAAGGCTACACCTTC. It yields the protein CSGWDRGQGYTF. Together with reference TRBV29-1 and TRBJ1-2, the CDR3 gives the full variable domain: SAVISQKPSRDICQRGTSLTIQCQVDSQVTMMFWYRQQPGQSLTLIATANQGSEATYESGFVIDKFPISRPNLTFSTLTVSNMSPEDSSIYLCSGWDRGQGYTFGSGTRLTVV.

V gene TRBV27 combines with J gene TRBJ2-2, with 10 nucleotides matching TRBD2. The CDR3 runs 17 residues. Germline-derived CDR1 and CDR2 are MNHEY and SMNVEV (reference sequence). The V segment lost 5 bases and the J segment 1 base; nucleotides outside the gene matches: 7. The CDR3 DNA is TGTGCCAGCAGTACATCAACTAGCGGGGAGAACACCGGGGAGCTGTTTTTT. It yields the protein CASSTSTSGENTGELFF.

The rearrangement uses TRBV2 and TRBJ1-5; tentatively, D is TRBD1 (5 bases). There are 16 residues in the CDR3. Between the trimmed V and J ends, which lost 6 bases and 5 bases, there was a span of 20 bases. CDR1 and CDR2 from the germline V gene are SNHLY and FYNNEI. CDR3: CASSPGRAGRDQPQHF. The CDR3 DNA is TGTGCCAGCAGCCCAGGAAGGGCAGGGCGCGATCAGCCCCAGCATTTT. Looking up the rest from reference TRBV2 and TRBJ1-5 gives the full variable domain: EPEVTQTPSHQVTQMGQEVILRCVPISNHLYFYWYRQILGQKVEFLVSFYNNEISEKSEIFDDQFSVERPDGSNFTLKIRSTKLEDSAMYFCASSPGRAGRDQPQHFGDGTRLSIL.

This chain links TRBV25-1 with TRBJ1-3; D unresolved. The CDR3 runs to 16 residues. The V gene lost 6 bases and the J gene lost 1 base, with 16 bases spanning the gap. The germline gives CDR1 MGHDK, CDR2 SYGVNS. For the CDR3, the DNA is TGTGCCAGCAGGGGATCTTGGAGAAAATCTGGAAACACCATATATTTT. It specifies CASRGSWRKSGNTIYF.

J is TRBJ1-3 and V is TRBV10-3; TRBD1 agrees at 7 bases. The germline gives CDR1 ENHRY, CDR2 SYGVKD. The CDR3 is 16 amino acids. The junction had 10 bases not matched to a gene; V was cut back by 8 bases and J by 0 bases. The CDR3 sequence is CAIGPGTASSGNTIYF. The CDR3, as DNA: TGTGCCATCGGCCCCGGGACAGCAAGCTCTGGAAACACCATATATTTT.

The chain combines TRBV5-1 with TRBJ2-6; TRBD1 is a possible D gene (5 bases). Germline V gene data show CDR1 as SGHRS and CDR2 as YFSETQ. Trimming cost V 4 bases and J 4 bases, with 15 bases left between them. The CDR3 runs to 16 residues. The CDR3 sequence: CASSNQIGAGANVLTF. The CDR3 bases are TGCGCCAGCAGCAACCAAATAGGGGCCGGGGCCAACGTCCTGACTTTC.